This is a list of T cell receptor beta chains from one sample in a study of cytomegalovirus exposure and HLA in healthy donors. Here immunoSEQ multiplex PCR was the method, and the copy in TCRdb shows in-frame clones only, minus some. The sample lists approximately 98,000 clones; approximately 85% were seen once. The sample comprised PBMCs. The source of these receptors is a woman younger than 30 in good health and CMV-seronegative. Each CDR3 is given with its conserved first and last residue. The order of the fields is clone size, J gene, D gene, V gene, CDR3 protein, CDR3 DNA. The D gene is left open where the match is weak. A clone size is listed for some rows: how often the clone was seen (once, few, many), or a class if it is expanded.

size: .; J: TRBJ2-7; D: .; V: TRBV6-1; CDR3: CASSETEPYEQYF; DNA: TGTGCCAGCAGTGAGACAGAGCCCTACGAGCAGTACTTC
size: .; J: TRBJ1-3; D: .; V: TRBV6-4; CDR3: CASSEATQATGNTIYF; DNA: TGTGCCAGCAGCGAAGCAACCCAGGCAACTGGAAACACCATATATTTT
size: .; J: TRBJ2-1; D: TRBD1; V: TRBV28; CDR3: CASNIRDRGAHEQFF; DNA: TGTGCCAGCAACATCCGGGACAGGGGTGCCCATGAGCAGTTCTTC
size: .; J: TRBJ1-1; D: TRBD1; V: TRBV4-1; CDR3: CASSQGQGAETEAFF; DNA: TGCGCCAGCAGCCAAGGGCAGGGGGCCGAAACTGAAGCTTTCTTT
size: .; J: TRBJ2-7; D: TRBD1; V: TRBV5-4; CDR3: CASSERTGVYEQYF; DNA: TGTGCCAGCAGCGAACGGACAGGGGTCTACGAGCAGTACTTC
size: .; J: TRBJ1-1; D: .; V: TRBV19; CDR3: CASSIRFGDTEAFF; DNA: TGTGCCAGTAGTATACGGTTCGGGGACACTGAAGCTTTCTTT
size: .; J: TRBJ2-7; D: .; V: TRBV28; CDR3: CASCARTSYEQYF; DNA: TGTGCCAGCTGCGCAAGGACTTCCTACGAGCAGTACTTC
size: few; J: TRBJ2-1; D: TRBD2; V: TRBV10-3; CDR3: CAISEGTSNEQFF; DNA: TGTGCCATCAGTGAGGGGACTAGCAATGAGCAGTTCTTC
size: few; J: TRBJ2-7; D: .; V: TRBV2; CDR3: CASSEGGEQYF; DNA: TGTGCCAGCAGTGAAGGCGGCGAGCAGTACTTC
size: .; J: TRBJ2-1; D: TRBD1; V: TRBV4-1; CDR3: CASSQVYKGAVSYNEQFF; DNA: TGCGCCAGCAGCCAAGTTTACAAGGGGGCCGTCTCCTACAATGAGCAGTTCTTC